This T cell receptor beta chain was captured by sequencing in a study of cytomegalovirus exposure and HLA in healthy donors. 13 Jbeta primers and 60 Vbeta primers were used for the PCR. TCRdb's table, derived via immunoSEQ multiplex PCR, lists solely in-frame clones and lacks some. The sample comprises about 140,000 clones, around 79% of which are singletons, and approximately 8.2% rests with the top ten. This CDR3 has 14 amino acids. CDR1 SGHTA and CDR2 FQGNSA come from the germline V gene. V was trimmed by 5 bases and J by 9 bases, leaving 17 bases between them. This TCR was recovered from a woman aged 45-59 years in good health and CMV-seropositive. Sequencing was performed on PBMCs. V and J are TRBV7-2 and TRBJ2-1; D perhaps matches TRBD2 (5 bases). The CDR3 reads CASSPGSGFVEQFF. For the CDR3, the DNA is TGTGCCAGCAGCCCGGGGTCCGGGTTTGTTGAGCAGTTCTTC.